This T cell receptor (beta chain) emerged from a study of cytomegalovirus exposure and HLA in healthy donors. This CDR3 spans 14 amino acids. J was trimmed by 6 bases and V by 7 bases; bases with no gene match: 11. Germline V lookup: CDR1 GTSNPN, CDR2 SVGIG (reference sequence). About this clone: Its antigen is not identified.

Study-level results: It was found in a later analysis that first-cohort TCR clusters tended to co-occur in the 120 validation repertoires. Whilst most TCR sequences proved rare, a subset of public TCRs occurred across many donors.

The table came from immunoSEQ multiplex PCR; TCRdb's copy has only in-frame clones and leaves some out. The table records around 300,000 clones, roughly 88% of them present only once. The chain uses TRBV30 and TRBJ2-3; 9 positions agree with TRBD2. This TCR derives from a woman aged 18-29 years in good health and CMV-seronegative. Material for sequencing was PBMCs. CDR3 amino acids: CAFLSGLAPDTQYF. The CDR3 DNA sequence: TGTGCCTTCTTGAGCGGACTAGCGCCGGATACGCAGTATTTT.